These 8 T cell receptor beta chains share one sample of origin, sequenced in a study of T cell responses to AZD1222 COVID-19 vaccine. Some clones are missing from TCRdb's copy, which holds only in-frame ones; the method was immunoSEQ multiplex PCR. The sample yields roughly 100,000 clones, over 75% seen once. The sample here was peripheral blood, taken on day 0 of AZD1222 vaccination. The receptors here all came from an adult in good health.

This chain links TRBV19 with TRBJ2-1; D gene uncertain. This CDR3 comprises 12 residues. CDR1 LNHDA and CDR2 SQIVND come from the germline V gene (reference sequence). V gave up 3 bases and J gave up 9 bases, with 9 bases separating them. In nucleotides, the CDR3 is TGTGCCAGTAGTATCGCCGGCGCTGAGCAGTTCTTC. It encodes CASSIAGAEQFF.

The chain couples TRBV10-3 to TRBJ1-1; D is ambiguous. The germline V gene encodes CDR1 ENHRY and CDR2 SYGVKD. CDR3 size: 12 residues. V dropped 3 bases and J dropped 0 bases, with 2 bases sitting between them. The CDR3 sequence is CAISDLNTEAFF. CDR3 sequence (DNA): TGTGCCATCAGTGACCTGAACACTGAAGCTTTCTTT.

This clone occurred once. The CDR3 sequence: CASSTSLGQPQHF. DNA of the CDR3: TGTGCCAGTAGTACATCCCTCGGTCAGCCCCAGCATTTT. The J gene is TRBJ1-5, the V gene TRBV19; D gene unclear. CDR1 is LNHDA and CDR2 is SQIVND in the germline V gene (reference sequence). Trimming cost V 4 bases and J 6 bases, with 10 bases left between them. This CDR3 is 13 amino acids long.

This clone was seen once. This chain links TRBV5-1 with TRBJ2-7; D unresolved. CDR1 and CDR2 (germline): SGHRS, YFSETQ. The CDR3 contains 12 residues. V lost 0 bases and J 5 bases, leaving 6 bases between the germline ends. CDR3 in amino acids: CASSLVSNEQYF. The CDR3 nucleotides are TGCGCCAGCAGCTTGGTTAGTAACGAGCAGTACTTC.

The chain links TRBV7-8 to TRBJ2-2; 9 nucleotides agree with TRBD2. The CDR3 is 21 residues long. The germline V gene encodes CDR1 SGHVS and CDR2 FQNEAQ. V shed 1 base, J shed 0 bases, and the junction held 15 bases outside the gene matches. CDR3 sequence reads: CASSLVYPRRLAGTNTGELFF. The CDR3 coding sequence is TGTGCCAGCAGCTTAGTTTACCCCAGGCGTCTAGCGGGAACGAACACCGGGGAGCTGTTTTTT.

The gene calls are TRBV9 and TRBJ2-7, with TRBD2 matching over 7 bases. The CDR3 length is 15 residues. V was clipped by 0 bases and J by 2 bases; unmatched bases: 5. Germline loops: CDR1 SGDLS, CDR2 YYNGEE. For the CDR3, the DNA is TGTGCCAGCAGCGTAGCCCAGGGACTAACCTACGAGCAGTACTTC. Translating gives CASSVAQGLTYEQYF.

CDR3 nucleotide sequence: TGTGCTAGTGGAGAAGCGAATTGGGAGACCCAGTACTTC. Translated: CASGEANWETQYF. The rearrangement joins TRBV12-5 to TRBJ2-5; D unclear. The V gene's germline CDR1 is LGHNT and CDR2 FRNRAP. V was trimmed by 6 bases and J by 5 bases, leaving 13 bases between them. The CDR3 has 13 amino acids.

The J gene is TRBJ1-1, the V gene TRBV5-1, with TRBD1 matching over 9 bases. The CDR3 totals 14 residues. Germline V CDR1 and CDR2: SGHRS, YFSETQ. The ends lost 7 bases at V and 1 base at J; junction bases unmatched: 5. The CDR3 sequence: CASSSTGGNTEAFF. CDR3 in DNA: TGCGCCAGCTCCTCGACAGGGGGGAACACTGAAGCTTTCTTT.